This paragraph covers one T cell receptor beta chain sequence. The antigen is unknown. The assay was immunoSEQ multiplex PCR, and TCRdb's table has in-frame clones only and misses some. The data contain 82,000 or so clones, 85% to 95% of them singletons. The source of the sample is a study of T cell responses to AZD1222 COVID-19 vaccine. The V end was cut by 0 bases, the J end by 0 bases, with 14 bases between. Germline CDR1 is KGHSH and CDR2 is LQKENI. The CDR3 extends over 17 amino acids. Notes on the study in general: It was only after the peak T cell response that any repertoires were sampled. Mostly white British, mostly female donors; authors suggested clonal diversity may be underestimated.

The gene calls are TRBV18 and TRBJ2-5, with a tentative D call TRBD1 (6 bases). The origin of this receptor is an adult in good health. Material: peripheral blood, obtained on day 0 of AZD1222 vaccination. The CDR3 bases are TGTGCCAGCTCACCACCGGGGACATGGAGGTACCAAGAGACCCAGTACTTC. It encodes CASSPPGTWRYQETQYF.